Included here is one TCR beta chain sequence, with context. This specimen belongs to a study of T cell responses to AZD1222 COVID-19 vaccine. The CDR3 consists of 13 residues. Germline lookup yields CDR1 SNHLY and CDR2 FYNNEI. The germline V and J ends were trimmed by 6 bases and 1 base, with 9 bases remaining between them. This table comes from immunoSEQ multiplex PCR, and its TCRdb copy is limited to in-frame clones, with some not included. This sample has 120,000 to 150,000 clones, with roughly 91% found just once. This sample comprised peripheral blood, obtained 28 days after the second AZD1222 dose. This TCR came from an adult who received the AZD1222 COVID-19 vaccine. The chain has TRBV2 and TRBJ1-1; D uncertain. The CDR3 loop is CASRRDGNTEAFF. In DNA, the CDR3 is TGTGCCAGCAGACGTGACGGGAACACTGAAGCTTTCTTT.